This TCR beta chain was found in a study of response to subunit inactivated influenza vaccine. Findings of the study overall: Every seasonal influenza vaccination brings in few new T cells, the authors suggested.

This clonotype was seen at least ten times. Its antigen is still unknown. TCRdb redid the calling of the RT-PCR reads with MiXCR, one entry per CDR3 protein. The repertoire holds 800,000 or so distinct CDR3 sequences, with 21% as singletons. Losses at the gene ends were 5 bases for V and 14 bases for J; bases not matched to a gene: 11. The CDR3 loop spans 12 amino acids. The chain has TRBV12-3 or TRBV12-4 and TRBJ1-2; TRBD1 matches at 7 bases. The sequence came from a man aged 45 to 65 who received an inactivated influenza vaccine. This specimen consisted of PBMCs from blood, obtained about 5 days after vaccination. The CDR3 sequence is CASSPWDRPITF. The CDR3 DNA sequence: TGTGCCAGCAGTCCCTGGGACAGACCGATAACCTTC.